The clone carrying this T cell receptor beta chain was observed a handful of times. Its matching antigen is unknown. The data were obtained in a study of tumor-infiltrating lymphocytes in localized non-small cell lung cancer. Study-level background: Each patient gave resected tumor and non-adjacent uninvolved lung tissue.

Study-wide results and limits: Tumor T-cell fraction was not associated with recurrence-free survival. TCR sequencing covered a subset of patients with enough tissue. IM1 and IM2 tumors showed no difference in T-cell fraction.

Clones were sequenced by immunoSEQ multiplex PCR, and TCRdb holds only the in-frame ones, with some missing. The sample has around 17,000 clones; approximately 49% are singletons. V was clipped by 2 bases and J by 1 base, with 10 bases between them. CDR1 and CDR2 from the germline V gene are SGDLS and YYNGEE. The CDR3 totals 15 residues. The chain is built from TRBV9 and TRBJ1-3; possible D gene TRBD1, 6 bases. This TCR came from a human donor with non-small cell lung cancer. Sequencing used lung tumor tissue. CDR3 amino acids: CASSVSDSSGNTIYF. The CDR3 nucleotides are TGTGCCAGCAGCGTGTCGGACAGTTCTGGAAACACCATATATTTT. Complete variable domain (other parts from reference TRBV9 and TRBJ1-3): DSGVTQTPKHLITATGQRVTLRCSPRSGDLSVYWYQQSLDQGLQFLIQYYNGEERAKGNILERFSAQQFPDLHSELNLSSLELGDSALYFCASSVSDSSGNTIYFGEGSWLTVV.